This is a list of T cell receptor beta chains from one sample in a study of blood T cell repertoires in COVID-19. The repertoire was sequenced with immunoSEQ multiplex PCR; TCRdb's copy has only in-frame clones and lacks some. The profile covers about 170,000 clones, with approximately 85% appearing a single time and 7.5% to 8% taken by the ten largest. The sequencing sample was made of peripheral blood. The receptors originated from a man in his forties who had recovered from COVID-19. CDR3s leave out the opening cysteine and the closing phenylalanine or tryptophan.

v_gene	len	j_gene	CDR3aa
TRBV7-4	17	TRBJ2-1	ASSLGEQTSGTPYNEQF
TRBV24-1	11	TRBJ1-5	ATVGAPNQPQH
TRBV7-9	13	TRBJ2-1	ASSTTGGSYNEQF
TRBV7-3	11	TRBJ1-1	ASSLYRVPEAF
TRBV4-3	14	TRBJ2-7	ASSQDGPSGDYEQY
TRBV5-1	13	TRBJ1-1	ASSSDPGGNTEAF
TRBV5-8	16	TRBJ2-6	ASSLPPGQGFGANVLT
TRBV4-3	12	TRBJ1-6	ASSQGLGNSPLH
TRBV27	14	TRBJ1-2	ASSLAAGYLGEGYT
TRBV27	12	TRBJ2-1	ASKAGLSYNEQF
TRBV7-2	14	TRBJ1-6	ASSDLDVGDNSPLH
TRBV4-3	14	TRBJ2-1	ASSQVWGDGSGEQF
TRBV11-2	15	TRBJ2-6	ASSSSRGGPYRDVLT
TRBV18	10	TRBJ2-7	ASSPDRVEQY
TRBV24-1	12	TRBJ2-3	ATSEMGPLGTQY
TRBV19	13	TRBJ2-5	ASSIWTSGQETQY